The 5 T cell receptor beta chains in this list originate from one sample, sequenced in a study of vaccination and CD4 T cells after COVID-19. Antigens of these TCRs are unknown. Described treatment: approximately 9-day PBMC culture with coronavirus spike peptide pools or control peptides (ViraFEST assay). With the Oncomine TCR Beta short-read assay, DNA from cultured CD4+ T cells was sequenced. MiXCR was run by TCRdb on the PCR reads, yielding one entry per CDR3 protein. The table includes 15,000 to 20,000 distinct CDR3 sequences, roughly 67% detected once. Sequences were obtained from CD4+ T cells from blood, cultured in vitro. The source of these receptors is a human donor who had recovered from COVID-19.

This chain joins TRBV12-3 or TRBV12-4 and TRBJ1-5; D remains unclear. This CDR3 is 14 amino acids long. Between the trimmed V and J ends, which lost 5 bases and 7 bases, there was a span of 15 bases. CDR3: CASSLSEDGQPQHF. CDR3 coding DNA: TGTGCCAGCAGTCTGAGTGAAGACGGGCAGCCCCAGCATTTT.

CDR3 amino acids: CASSTSGVGQPQHF. The CDR3 DNA reads TGTGCCAGCAGCACCTCAGGGGTGGGTCAGCCCCAGCATTTT. The chain combines TRBV7-6 with TRBJ1-5; perhaps TRBD1 as D (6 bases). Trimming cost V 5 bases and J 6 bases, with 14 bases left between them. CDR3 length: 14 residues. Germline V lookup: CDR1 SGHVS, CDR2 FNYEAQ.

This chain links TRBV27 with TRBJ1-2; TRBD1 might be the D (6 bases). Between the trimmed V and J ends, which lost 5 bases and 7 bases, there was a span of 20 bases. The CDR3 has 15 residues. The V gene's germline CDR1 is MNHEY and CDR2 SMNVEV (reference sequence). The CDR3 is CASSRGVLQGFGYTF. CDR3 in DNA: TGTGCCAGCAGTAGAGGAGTACTTCAGGGGTTTGGCTACACCTTC.

The V and J genes are TRBV28 and TRBJ2-2; 11 bases match TRBD1. Germline CDR1 reads MDHEN; CDR2 reads SYDVKM. Trimming removed 3 bases from V and 6 bases from J; junction bases left unmatched: 3. The CDR3 is made up of 15 amino acids. The CDR3 reads CASSFTGQGAGELFF. The CDR3, as DNA: TGTGCCAGCAGTTTTACGGGACAGGGGGCCGGGGAGCTGTTTTTT.

CDR3 region: CATSLVRGGKNTGELFF. The CDR3 DNA sequence: TGTGCCACCAGCCTAGTCCGAGGGGGGAAGAACACCGGGGAGCTGTTTTTT. V and J are TRBV24-1 and TRBJ2-2; D is possibly TRBD1 or TRBD2 (6 bases each). This CDR3 contains 17 residues. Germline CDR1 reads KGHDR; CDR2 reads SFDVKD. The germline V and J ends were trimmed by 7 bases and 1 base, with 18 bases remaining between them.